This T cell receptor (beta chain) was observed in a study of cytotoxic CD8 clonotypes in ibrutinib-treated CLL. TCRdb's table, derived via immunoSEQ multiplex PCR, lists solely in-frame clones and lacks some. The profile shows almost 250,000 clones, 70% of them singletons. The CDR3 contains 13 residues. Germline V gene lookup returns CDR1 MNHEY and CDR2 SVGAGI. The V gene lost 2 bases and the J gene lost 6 bases, with 10 bases spanning the gap. The source is a human donor with chronic lymphocytic leukemia. Source: PBMCs, taken after 24 months of ibrutinib treatment. The V gene is TRBV6-5, the J gene TRBJ1-2; D is unresolved. The CDR3 region has the DNA TGTGCCAGCAGTTACCAGACCGATGATGGCTACACCTTC. Translated, it gives CASSYQTDDGYTF.